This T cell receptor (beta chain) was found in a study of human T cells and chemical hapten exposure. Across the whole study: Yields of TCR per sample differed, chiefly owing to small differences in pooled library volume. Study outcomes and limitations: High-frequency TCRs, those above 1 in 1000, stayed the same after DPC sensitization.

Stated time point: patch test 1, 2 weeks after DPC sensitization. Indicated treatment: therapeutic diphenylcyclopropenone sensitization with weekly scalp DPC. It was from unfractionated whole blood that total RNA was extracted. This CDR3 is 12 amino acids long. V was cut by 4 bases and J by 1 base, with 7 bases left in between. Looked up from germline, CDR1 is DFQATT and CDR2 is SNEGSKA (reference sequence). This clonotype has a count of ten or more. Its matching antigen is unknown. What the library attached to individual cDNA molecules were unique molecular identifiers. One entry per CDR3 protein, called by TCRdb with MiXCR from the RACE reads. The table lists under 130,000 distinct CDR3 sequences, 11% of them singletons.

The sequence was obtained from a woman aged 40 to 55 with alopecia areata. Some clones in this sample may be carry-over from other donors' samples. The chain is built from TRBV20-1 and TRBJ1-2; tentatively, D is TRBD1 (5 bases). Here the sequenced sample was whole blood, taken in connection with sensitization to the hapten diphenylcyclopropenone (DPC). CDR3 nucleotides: TGCAGTGCTATGGGGGGTAACTATGGCTACACCTTC. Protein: CSAMGGNYGYTF.